This T cell receptor (beta chain) derives from a study of blood T cell repertoires in COVID-19. Turning to the study itself: Material from acute and convalescent COVID-19 was sourced from the United States, Italy and Spain.

The method was immunoSEQ multiplex PCR; TCRdb's version includes in-frame clones alone and lacks a portion of them. Seen here are 140,000 or so clones, about 83% observed once, and the top ten hold around 3.7%. CDR1 is SGHTA, CDR2 FQGNSA, per germline. The CDR3 covers 16 residues. V was cut by 5 bases and J by 1 base, with 15 bases left in between. In its sample, this clone was seen once. The TCR originated in a woman aged 45-65 years with acute COVID-19. This chain connects TRBV7-2 to TRBJ2-1; D is possibly TRBD2 (5 bases). Sequenced material: PBMCs or T cells enriched from blood (not recorded which). The CDR3 DNA reads as TGTGCCAGCAGCGCGGGCTATCTACCATCCTACAATGAGCAGTTCTTC. Encoded protein: CASSAGYLPSYNEQFF.